This T cell receptor (beta chain) was sequenced during a study of vaccination effects on CD4 cells after COVID-19 (dated 2022 in TCRdb). With regard to the full study: Across the study, the median time from the second dose to post-vaccine sampling was 72 days (range 14 to 241). The full study included some eleven COVID-19 convalescent patients and a few SARS-CoV-2-naive healthy vaccine recipients. Cultures from other donors in the study were sequenced with the Oncomine TCR Beta short-read assay on an Illumina iSeq 100. The study compared SARS-CoV-2 spike-specific CD4+ TCR repertoires before and after mRNA vaccination in COVID-19 convalescent patients and infection-naive vaccine recipients.

The ViraFEST assay stimulated PBMC with viral peptide pools and then used TCR sequencing to identify antigen-specific CD4+ T cell clonotypes by expansion. After about 10 days of culture, CD4+ T cells were isolated with the EasySep CD4+ T cell isolation kit. Participants received two doses of either the BNT162b2 or the mRNA-1273 mRNA SARS-CoV-2 vaccine. The absence of prior SARS-CoV-2 infection in healthy vaccine recipients was confirmed by negative nucleocapsid antibodies before and after vaccination. Approximately 2 million PBMC per well were cultured in IMDM with roughly 5% human AB serum, 8.5 to 10 IU/ml IL-2 and gentamicin, plus 10 ug/ml peptides. Half of the culture medium was replaced with fresh IL-2-containing medium on days 3 and 7. Each peptide stimulation condition was cultured in triplicate wells unless otherwise noted. Using Ficoll-Paque Plus gradient centrifugation, PBMC were separated from whole blood and then either used fresh or cryopreserved at -140C. The overlapping peptide pools covered the spike proteins of SARS-CoV-2 and of the common cold coronaviruses HCoV-NL63, HCoV-OC43 and HCoV-229E. The QIAamp micro DNA kit was used to extract genomic DNA from the cultured CD4+ T cells.

Broad study findings and their caveats: In healthy vaccine recipients, vaccine-induced clones were almost all SARS-CoV-2 mono-reactive, with only 1 of 255 cross-reactive with common cold coronaviruses. Limitations of the study were the small number of convalescent patients and the absence of early post-infection timepoints. Both infection-induced and vaccine-induced clones contracted markedly at late post-vaccination timepoints, which is consistent with waning T cell responses.

Including cysteine and phenylalanine, the CDR3 has 11 amino acids. Only the CDR3 DNA is retained, 33 bases long and in frame from the first base. The V end loses 1 base and the J end loses 10 bases, and a stretch of 8 bases separates them. The germline V gene (reference sequence) gives CDR1 as DFQATT and CDR2 as SNEGSKA. Remarks on this clone: The antigen this receptor binds is unknown. Base qualities are not at hand, and no much larger clone is one base apart.

The library was produced with the immunoSEQ multiplex PCR assay. DNA from the cultured and isolated CD4+ T cells underwent TCR beta CDR3 sequencing. In the paper's pipeline: Non-productive TCR sequences were discarded, and reads were trimmed to the CDR3 region, with only CDR3s of 7 or more amino acids retained. The MANAFEST web app was used to identify antigen-specific clonotypes by comparing expansion in peptide wells with expansion in reference cultures. Positive clones required FDR<0.05 expansion versus reference and all other wells, odds ratio above 5, and frequency above 0.1% in two replicate wells. A clonotype was called cross-reactive if it was significantly expanded both in SARS-CoV-2 spike wells and in at least one common cold coronavirus spike condition. Using the stringdist R package, CDR3 similarity was measured by Levenshtein distance, and unrooted trees were constructed with ape in R 3.6.1. TCRdb obtained this table from immuneACCESS and retained in-frame rearrangements with V and J assigned. These tables miss some clones; where compared with another copy, unresolved V genes account for less than half of the shortfall, and the remainder is unexplained. The V and J calls and clone size come from that table; D and trimming were worked out from the DNA. In this sample the table shows roughly 55,000 clones, roughly 78% of which occur a single time. Approximately 1.9% of the sample comes from the top ten.

The TCR comes from a human donor who received a COVID-19 vaccine. Specimen: CD4+ T cells from PBMCs cultured with HCoV-OC43 spike peptides, collected after COVID-19 vaccination. In light of the paper, this sample's cell subset or site label describes: HCoV-OC43 spike overlapping peptide pool stimulation. In this chain, TRBV20-1 is recombined with TRBJ2-1; the D gene identity is not certain. CDR3 protein: CSARGEAEQFF. Here is the DNA: TGCAGTGCTAGAGGCGAGGCCGAGCAGTTCTTC.